Following are 24 T cell receptor beta chains from one sample sequenced in a study of T cell repertoires in cytomegalovirus infection. TCRdb reprocessed the reads via MiXCR and lists one record per CDR3 protein. The repertoire holds approximately 200,000 distinct CDR3 sequences, with 22% as singletons. Sequenced material: CD8+ T cells from PBMCs. The receptor set was obtained from a human donor in good health (CMV status not recorded). Some clones in this sample may be carry-over from other donors' samples.

In its sample, this clonotype was seen a few times. J is TRBJ2-2 and V is TRBV7-7; the D gene is possibly TRBD2 (5 bases). Germline CDR1 is SSHAT and CDR2 is FNYEAQ (reference sequence). The germline V and J ends were trimmed by 2 bases and 7 bases, with 11 bases remaining between them. CDR3 length equals 14 residues. CDR3 in DNA: TGTGCCAGCAGCTTAAGGACTGGGGACGGGGAGCTGTTTTTT. Encoded protein: CASSLRTGDGELFF.

The CDR3 sequence: CSARGLADYEQYF. The CDR3 DNA sequence: TGCAGTGCTAGAGGGCTAGCGGATTACGAGCAGTACTTC. This sequence joins TRBV20-1 and TRBJ2-7, with 7 nucleotides matching TRBD2. V dropped 1 base and J dropped 4; count of bases not matched to a gene: 4. The germline gives CDR1 DFQATT, CDR2 SNEGSKA (reference sequence). The length of the CDR3 is 13 residues.

This clonotype was observed once. This sequence joins TRBV28 and TRBJ2-7; D possibly matches TRBD1 or TRBD2 (5 bases each). Germline values: CDR1 MDHEN, CDR2 SYDVKM. The CDR3 extends over 16 amino acids. V was cut by 7 bases and J by 3 bases, with 22 bases left in between. CDR3 region: CASTNSVGTGSYEQYF. CDR3 sequence (DNA): TGTGCCAGCACCAACTCGGTGGGGACGGGGAGCTACGAGCAGTACTTC.

J is TRBJ2-5 and V is TRBV7-9; the match to TRBD1 covers 9 bases. Germline V gene lookup returns CDR1 SEHNR and CDR2 FQNEAQ (reference sequence). Losses at the gene ends were 3 bases for V and 5 bases for J; bases not matched to a gene: 7. This CDR3 is built from 15 residues. The chain's CDR3 is CASSFLTGGRETQYF. In nucleotides, the CDR3 is TGTGCCAGCAGCTTCCTGACAGGGGGACGGGAGACCCAGTACTTC.

Note on this clonotype: This may arise from a read error, as a much more abundant clone is one base away. The chain recombines TRBV7-6 with TRBJ1-1; D uncertain. The length of the CDR3 is 12 residues. The germline V gene encodes CDR1 SGHVS and CDR2 FNYEAQ. The ends were cut back, 2 bases at V and 4 bases at J, with 5 bases in the middle. The CDR3 here is CASSLPRTEAFF. DNA for the CDR3: TGTGCCAGCAGCTTACCCCGCACTGAAGCTTTCTTT.

This clonotype was found many times. This chain links TRBV28 with TRBJ2-5; the D is unclear. The germline CDR1 and CDR2 sequences are MDHEN and SYDVKM. This CDR3 is built from 15 residues. Trimming left V 5 bases short and J 3 bases short, with 16 bases between. CDR3 sequence (DNA): TGTGCCAGCAGTCCCGCGCGGAAAACTAAAGAGACCCAGTACTTC. Its protein is CASSPARKTKETQYF.

Ten or more counts support this clonotype. This chain links TRBV18 with TRBJ2-7, with D possibly called TRBD1 or TRBD2 (6 bases each). Trimming took off 3 bases at V and 1 base at J, with 19 bases between the two ends. The germline gives CDR1 KGHSH, CDR2 LQKENI. This CDR3 is 17 amino acids long. This chain's CDR3 is CASSPPDGGVWSYEQYF. As DNA, the CDR3 is TGTGCCAGCTCACCGCCAGACGGGGGCGTCTGGTCCTACGAGCAGTACTTC.

A few counts support this clonotype. The J gene is TRBJ2-1, the V gene TRBV4-2, with no clear D. V was cut by 0 bases and J by 8 bases, with 11 bases left in between. The CDR3 sequence is 14 residues long. Germline V gives CDR1 LGHNA, CDR2 YNFKEQ. CDR3 residues: CASSQDPGPDEQFF. In nucleotides, the CDR3 is TGTGCCAGCAGCCAAGACCCCGGCCCGGATGAGCAGTTCTTC.

The chain links TRBV28 to TRBJ2-7; no clear D gene. This CDR3 region has 14 residues. From germline, CDR1 is MDHEN and CDR2 SYDVKM. Between the trimmed V and J ends, which lost 3 bases and 1 base, there was a span of 10 bases. The DNA for the CDR3 is TGTGCCAGCAGTTTTCACAGTTCTTCCTACGAGCAGTACTTC. Translated, it gives CASSFHSSSYEQYF. Variable domain in full (rest from reference TRBV28 and TRBJ2-7): DVKVTQSSRYLVKRTGEKVFLECVQDMDHENMFWYRQDPGLGLRLIYFSYDVKMKEKGDIPEGYSVSREKKERFSLILESASTNQTSMYLCASSFHSSSYEQYFGPGTRLTVT.

The chain uses TRBV7-3 and TRBJ2-3; D uncertain. The V and J ends lost 0 bases and 2 bases respectively, with 9 bases between them. This CDR3 comprises 15 residues. Per germline, CDR1 SGHTA and CDR2 FQGTGA. As DNA, the CDR3 is TGTGCCAGCAGCTTAACCGGTATAACCACAGATACGCAGTATTTT. It specifies CASSLTGITTDTQYF.

This clonotype showed up just a few times. The chain has TRBV28 and TRBJ2-5; 8 positions match TRBD1. CDR3 length: 15 residues. CDR1 and CDR2 (germline): MDHEN, SYDVKM. V trimming: 5 bases; J trimming: 5 bases; junction bases outside the gene matches: 10. The CDR3 sequence: CASSEDRAGSETQYF. DNA of the CDR3: TGTGCCAGCAGTGAGGACAGGGCAGGGTCGGAGACCCAGTACTTC.

This clonotype was seen ten or more times. The V call is TRBV11-2, the J call TRBJ1-2; D is possibly TRBD1 (5 bases). This CDR3 has 17 amino acids. CDR1 and CDR2 from the germline V gene are SGHAT and FQNNGV. Trimming took off 4 bases at V and 0 bases at J, with 18 bases between the two ends. The CDR3 nucleotides read TGTGCCAGCAGCTCCGACTCGAGAGGGGTTGCTAACTATGGCTACACCTTC. This translates into CASSSDSRGVANYGYTF.

This clonotype has at least ten counts. This sequence joins TRBV7-2 and TRBJ2-7, with 8 bases lining up with TRBD2. The junction had 19 bases not matched to a gene; V was cut back by 11 bases and J by 1 base. Looked up from germline, CDR1 is SGHTA and CDR2 is FQGNSA. This CDR3 region has 17 residues. CDR3 in amino acids: CAGSPGFPSGGSYEQYF. DNA for the CDR3: TGTGCCGGAAGCCCTGGTTTCCCCAGCGGGGGTTCCTACGAGCAGTACTTC.

This clonotype was detected a few times. The chain uses TRBV2 and TRBJ2-7, with 7 bases aligning to TRBD2. V shed 3 bases, J shed 2 bases, and the junction held 4 bases outside the gene matches. Germline V gene lookup returns CDR1 SNHLY and CDR2 FYNNEI. This CDR3 is 14 amino acids long. CDR3 sequence (DNA): TGTGCCAGCAGTGACATAGCGGGTCCCTACGAGCAGTACTTC. This translates into CASSDIAGPYEQYF. Drawing the rest from reference TRBV2 and TRBJ2-7, the complete variable domain is EPEVTQTPSHQVTQMGQEVILRCVPISNHLYFYWYRQILGQKVEFLVSFYNNEISEKSEIFDDQFSVERPDGSNFTLKIRSTKLEDSAMYFCASSDIAGPYEQYFGPGTRLTVT.

V gene TRBV7-6 combines with J gene TRBJ2-7, with a weak D call TRBD1 (5 bases). The CDR3 is 14 residues long. Trimming left V 0 bases short and J 2 bases short, with 8 bases between. CDR1 and CDR2 (germline): SGHVS, FNYEAQ. Here the CDR3 DNA reads TGTGCCAGCAGCTTAGCAGGGGTAGCCTACGAGCAGTACTTC. It encodes CASSLAGVAYEQYF.

The sample holds a few counts of this clonotype. The chain combines TRBV7-6 with TRBJ2-1, with TRBD2 matching 14 bases. The CDR3 totals 16 residues. Germline lookup yields CDR1 SGHVS and CDR2 FNYEAQ. Trimming removed 5 bases from V and 8 bases from J; junction bases left unmatched: 8. This CDR3 is CASSLRTSGGRDEQFF. The CDR3 nucleotides are TGTGCCAGCAGCCTCCGGACTAGCGGGGGGCGAGATGAGCAGTTCTTC.

The chain couples TRBV13 to TRBJ2-2, with 8 bases matching TRBD2. The CDR3 extends over 15 amino acids. Germline CDR1 reads PRHDT; CDR2 reads FYEKMQ (reference sequence). V lost 4 bases to trimming and J lost 7 bases; unmatched junction nucleotides: 8. As DNA, the CDR3 is TGTGCCAGCAGCTCTCAGCGGACTAGCCTCGGGGAGCTGTTTTTT. Its translation: CASSSQRTSLGELFF.

This rearrangement joins TRBV19 to TRBJ1-1; tentatively, D is TRBD1 (5 bases). This CDR3 spans 14 amino acids. The V end was cut by 1 base, the J end by 3 bases, with 9 bases between. CDR1 and CDR2 from the germline V gene are LNHDA and SQIVND (reference sequence). In DNA, the CDR3 is TGTGCCAGTAGTATAGGGGGGGGGTACACTGAAGCTTTCTTT. Translating gives CASSIGGGYTEAFF.

This clonotype was observed many times. This chain uses TRBV28 with TRBJ2-7, with D possibly matching TRBD1 (5 bases). Germline lookup yields CDR1 MDHEN and CDR2 SYDVKM. The V and J ends lost 4 bases and 2 bases respectively, with 18 bases between them. This CDR3 has 16 residues. CDR3 DNA: TGTGCCAGCAGTTCGCGTTATGGGGCCCTAGCCTACGAGCAGTACTTC. Protein: CASSSRYGALAYEQYF. Looking up the rest from reference TRBV28 and TRBJ2-7 gives the full variable domain: DVKVTQSSRYLVKRTGEKVFLECVQDMDHENMFWYRQDPGLGLRLIYFSYDVKMKEKGDIPEGYSVSREKKERFSLILESASTNQTSMYLCASSSRYGALAYEQYFGPGTRLTVT.

CDR3 protein: CSVVERANEQYF. Here the CDR3 DNA reads TGCAGCGTTGTTGAAAGAGCGAACGAGCAGTACTTC. This sequence joins TRBV29-1 and TRBJ2-7, with D hard to call. Germline V gives CDR1 SQVTM, CDR2 ANQGSEA. The CDR3 extends over 12 amino acids. The ends were cut back, 4 bases at V and 5 bases at J, with 12 bases in the middle.

For this clonotype: Possible read error: a much larger clone is one base away. The chain joins TRBV28 to TRBJ1-4; 7 bases fit TRBD1. The CDR3 has 17 amino acids. Germline values: CDR1 MDHEN, CDR2 SYDVKM. CDR3 DNA sequence: TGTGTCAGCAGGTCATCAGAGGGGGCACTCGACGGTGAAAAACTGTTTTTT. Amino acid sequence: CVSRSSEGALDGEKLFF. Supplemented by reference TRBV28 and TRBJ1-4, the full variable domain reads DVKVTQSSRYLVKRTGEKVFLECVQDMDHENMFWYRQDPGLGLRLIYFSYDVKMKEKGDIPEGYSVSREKKERFSLILESASTNQTSMYLCVSRSSEGALDGEKLFFGSGTQLSVL.

This clonotype turned up a few times. The chain recombines TRBV12-3 or TRBV12-4 with TRBJ2-5; no reliable D call. The CDR3 extends over 13 amino acids. Trimming stripped 3 bases from V and 5 bases from J, with 10 bases between. Here the CDR3 reads CASSLTTMETQYF. The CDR3 DNA reads as TGTGCCAGCAGTTTGACCACCATGGAGACCCAGTACTTC.

Many counts were recorded for this clonotype. The CDR3 is CASSSRLAGDRQETQYF. CDR3 coding DNA: TGTGCCAGCAGCTCCCGACTAGCGGGGGACCGACAAGAGACCCAGTACTTC. V usage is TRBV7-2 and J usage is TRBJ2-5; TRBD2 matches 12 bases. CDR1 SGHTA and CDR2 FQGNSA come from the germline V gene. V was clipped by 4 bases and J by 2 bases; unmatched bases: 8. The CDR3 is 17 residues long.

This rearrangement joins TRBV6-8 to TRBJ2-1, with D possibly being TRBD1 (5 bases). The CDR3 totals 17 residues. V lost 6 bases and J lost 0, with 18 bases in between. Germline V gives CDR1 MNHGY, CDR2 SAAAGT. The CDR3 loop is CASSDLDLRGSYNEQFF. In nucleotides, the CDR3 is TGTGCCAGCAGCGACCTTGATTTAAGGGGCTCCTACAATGAGCAGTTCTTC.